What follows are 14 T cell receptor beta chains derived from one specimen sequenced in a study of cytomegalovirus exposure and HLA in healthy donors. The PCR had 60 Vbeta and 13 Jbeta primers. Sequencing used immunoSEQ multiplex PCR; TCRdb keeps in-frame clones, though not all of them. The top ten clones hold about 2.7% of a sample with about 170,000 clones, 70% to 90% of them seen once. Material: PBMCs. The receptors originated from a man aged 25-40 years in good health and CMV-seropositive.

As for this clone: Its ends do not fully match the called genes, so a read error is possible. The rearrangement uses TRBV7-9 and TRBJ2-1; D may be TRBD2 (5 bases). Germline CDR1 and CDR2: SEHNR and FQNEAQ (reference sequence). The CDR3 is made up of 12 amino acids. CDR3 DNA: TGTTCCAGCAGCTGGGAGCTGGGGGAGCAGTTCTTC. The encoded protein is CSSSWELGEQFF.

V usage is TRBV20-1 and J usage is TRBJ2-7; maybe TRBD1 (6 bases). Germline values: CDR1 DFQATT, CDR2 SNEGSKA (reference sequence). Trimming took off 6 bases at V and 2 bases at J, with 8 bases between the two ends. The CDR3 extends over 11 amino acids. CDR3 sequence reads: CSARDTYEQYF. CDR3 DNA: TGCAGTGCGAGGGACACCTACGAGCAGTACTTC.

This sequence joins TRBV7-2 and TRBJ1-1, with D unresolved. Trimming left V 1 base short and J 1 base short, with 7 bases between. CDR1 and CDR2 (germline): SGHTA, FQGNSA. This CDR3 contains 14 residues. Here the CDR3 DNA reads TGTGCCAGCAGCTTAGTGCGGGGGAACACTGAAGCTTTCTTT. Encoded protein: CASSLVRGNTEAFF.

The rearrangement links TRBV27 to TRBJ2-2; D is uncertain. CDR1 is MNHEY, CDR2 SMNVEV, per germline (reference sequence). The CDR3 is 13 residues long. Trimming left V 2 bases short and J 3 bases short, with 4 bases between. Here the CDR3 reads CASSLQYTGELFF. CDR3 nucleotides: TGTGCCAGCAGTTTACAATACACCGGGGAGCTGTTTTTT.

V is TRBV7-6 and J is TRBJ1-2; D is unclear. The germline V gene encodes CDR1 SGHVS and CDR2 FNYEAQ. The ends were cut back, 1 base at V and 4 bases at J, with 19 bases in the middle. The CDR3 totals 17 residues. The CDR3 here is CASSLGSRGGRVYGYTF. DNA for the CDR3: TGTGCCAGCAGCTTAGGTTCCCGGGGTGGGCGAGTCTATGGCTACACCTTC.

The genes are TRBV15 and TRBJ2-3; 10 nucleotides line up with TRBD2. Germline CDR1 reads LNHNV; CDR2 reads YYDKDF (reference sequence). J was trimmed by 3 bases and V by 0 bases; bases with no gene match: 6. The CDR3 covers 17 residues. Written as DNA, the CDR3 is TGTGCCACCAGCAGAGATATCCGAGCGGGAGGGACAGATACGCAGTATTTT. Its protein product is CATSRDIRAGGTDTQYF. Drawing the rest from reference TRBV15 and TRBJ2-3, the complete variable domain is DAMVIQNPRYQVTQFGKPVTLSCSQTLNHNVMYWYQQKSSQAPKLLFHYYDKDFNNEADTPDNFQSRRPNTSFCFLDIRSPGLGDTAMYLCATSRDIRAGGTDTQYFGPGTRLTVL.

This sequence joins TRBV19 and TRBJ2-1; D is unclear. The V end lost 2 bases, the J end lost 2 bases, and 13 bases lay between the germline ends. CDR1 LNHDA and CDR2 SQIVND come from the germline V gene (reference sequence). There are 16 residues in the CDR3. The CDR3 DNA reads as TGTGCCAGTAGTATATGGGCAGGAAACACCTACAATGAGCAGTTCTTC. This sequence encodes CASSIWAGNTYNEQFF.

The rearrangement joins TRBV5-3 to TRBJ2-3; 10 bases are shared with TRBD2. TRBV5-3 is annotated as an ORF whose role is uncertain. Trimming took 2 bases from V and 2 from J; bases not matched to a gene: 5. The CDR3 is 16 amino acids. The CDR3 DNA reads TGTGCCAGAAGCTTCCGACTAGCGGGCTACACAGATACGCAGTATTTT. It encodes CARSFRLAGYTDTQYF.

About this clone itself: Compared with germline, one end of the junction differs, possibly owing to a read error. The chain uses TRBV7-9 and TRBJ2-1; a weak D match, TRBD1 (5 bases). The CDR3 extends over 15 amino acids. CDR1 and CDR2 from the germline V gene are SEHNR and FQNEAQ (reference sequence). In DNA form, the CDR3 reads TGTTCCAGCAACTTGGACCTCAGGGTCGAGGATGAGCAGTTCTTC. This translates into CSSNLDLRVEDEQFF. The full variable domain, with the rest looked up from reference TRBV7-9 and TRBJ2-1, is DTGVSQNPRHKITKRGQNVTFRCDPISEHNRLYWYRQTLGQGPEFLTYFQNEAQLEKSRLLSDRFSAERPKGSFSTLEIQRTEQGDSAMYLCSSNLDLRVEDEQFFGPGTRLTVL.

This clone was picked up one time. DNA of the CDR3: TGTGCCTGGACTAGCGGGCTCTTAAGCACAGATACGCAGTATTTT. As protein: CAWTSGLLSTDTQYF. J is TRBJ2-3 and V is TRBV30, with 8 bases matching TRBD2. V shed 4 bases, J shed 0 bases, and the junction held 6 bases outside the gene matches. Germline loops: CDR1 GTSNPN, CDR2 SVGIG (reference sequence). This CDR3 has 15 residues.

The chain uses TRBV6-6 and TRBJ2-7, with 7 positions matching TRBD2. This CDR3 has 15 amino acids. Germline CDR1 MNHNY, CDR2 SVGAGI (reference sequence). Trimming took 2 bases from V and 0 from J; bases not matched to a gene: 4. CDR3 bases: TGTGCCAGCAGTTACGGGAGGGAGCGCTCCTACGAGCAGTACTTC. It encodes CASSYGRERSYEQYF.

The chain is built from TRBV4-3 and TRBJ2-3; D possibly corresponds to TRBD2 (6 bases). Trimming cost V 3 bases and J 3 bases, with 13 bases left between them. Germline lookup yields CDR1 LGHNA and CDR2 YSLEER. The CDR3 runs to 15 residues. The DNA of the CDR3 is TGCGCCAGCAGCCAGTTTGGCGGGACGACAGATACGCAGTATTTT. This translates into CASSQFGGTTDTQYF.

Of note for this clone: This CDR3 is also generated by other DNA sequences in the sample. The genes are TRBV5-1 and TRBJ2-7; D is perhaps TRBD1 (6 bases). The CDR3 has 13 residues. The germline gives CDR1 SGHRS, CDR2 YFSETQ. Between the trimmed V and J ends, which lost 0 bases and 4 bases, there was a span of 8 bases. The CDR3 loop reads CASSLGTVYEQYF. The CDR3 DNA is TGCGCCAGCAGCTTGGGGACAGTATACGAGCAGTACTTC.

This chain links TRBV10-3 with TRBJ1-1; 10 positions agree with TRBD1. V was pared by 4 bases and J by 6 bases, with 8 bases of the junction left unmatched. This CDR3 has 15 amino acids. CDR1 and CDR2 from the germline V gene are ENHRY and SYGVKD. CDR3 sequence: CAISGGWDRGSEAFF. The CDR3 DNA is TGTGCCATCAGTGGAGGTTGGGACAGGGGATCTGAAGCTTTCTTT.